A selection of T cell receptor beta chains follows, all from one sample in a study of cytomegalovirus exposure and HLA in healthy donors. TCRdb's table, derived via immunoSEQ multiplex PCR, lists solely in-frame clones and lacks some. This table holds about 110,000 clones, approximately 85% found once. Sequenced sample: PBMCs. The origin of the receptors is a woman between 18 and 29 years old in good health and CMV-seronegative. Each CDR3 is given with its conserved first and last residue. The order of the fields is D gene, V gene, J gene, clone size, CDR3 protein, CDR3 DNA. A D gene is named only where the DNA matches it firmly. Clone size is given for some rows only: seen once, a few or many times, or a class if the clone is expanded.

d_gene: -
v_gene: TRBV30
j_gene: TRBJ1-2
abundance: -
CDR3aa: CAWSTSRGGYTF
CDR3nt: TGTGCCTGGAGTACTTCAAGGGGCGGCTACACCTTC

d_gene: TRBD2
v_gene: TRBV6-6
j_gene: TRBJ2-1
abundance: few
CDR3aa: CASSYGRGGRHNEQFF
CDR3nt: TGTGCCAGCAGTTACGGGCGGGGGGGCCGGCACAATGAGCAGTTCTTC

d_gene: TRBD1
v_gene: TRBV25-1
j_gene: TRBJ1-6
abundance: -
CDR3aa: CASSEKFGDRENSPLHF
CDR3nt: TGTGCCAGCAGTGAAAAATTCGGGGACAGGGAGAATTCACCCCTCCACTTT

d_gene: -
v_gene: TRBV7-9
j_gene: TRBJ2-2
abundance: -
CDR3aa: CASSLGSGPRGGTGELFF
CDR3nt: TGTGCCAGCAGCTTGGGATCGGGACCCCGGGGAGGAACCGGGGAGCTGTTTTTT

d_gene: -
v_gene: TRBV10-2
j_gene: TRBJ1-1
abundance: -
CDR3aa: CASSTSRVNYNTEAFF
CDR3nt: TGCGCCAGCAGTACTTCCAGGGTAAACTACAACACTGAAGCTTTCTTT

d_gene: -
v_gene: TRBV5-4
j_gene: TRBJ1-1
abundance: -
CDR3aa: CASSLGRQALNTEAFF
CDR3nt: TGTGCCAGCAGCTTGGGAAGACAAGCTTTGAACACTGAAGCTTTCTTT

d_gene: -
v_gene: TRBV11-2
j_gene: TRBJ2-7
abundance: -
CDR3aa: CASSSLRELDEQYF
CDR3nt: TGTGCCAGCAGCTCGCTCAGGGAACTTGACGAGCAGTACTTC

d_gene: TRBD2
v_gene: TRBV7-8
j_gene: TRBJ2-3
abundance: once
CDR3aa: CASSLGRRGRVTDTQYF
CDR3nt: TGTGCCAGCAGCTTAGGACGACGGGGGAGGGTAACAGATACGCAGTATTTT

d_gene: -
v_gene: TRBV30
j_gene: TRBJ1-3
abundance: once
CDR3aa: CAWSLGTLSGNTIYF
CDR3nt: TGTGCCTGGAGTCTAGGGACACTCTCTGGAAACACCATATATTTT

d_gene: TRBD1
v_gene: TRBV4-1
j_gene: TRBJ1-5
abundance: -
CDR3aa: CASSQEGTGNQPQHF
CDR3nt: TGCGCCAGCAGCCAAGAGGGGACAGGCAATCAGCCCCAGCATTTT

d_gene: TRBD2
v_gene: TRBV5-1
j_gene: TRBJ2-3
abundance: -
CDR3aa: CASSLDGGGGPDTQYF
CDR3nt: TGCGCCAGCAGCTTGGATGGCGGGGGGGGCCCAGATACGCAGTATTTT

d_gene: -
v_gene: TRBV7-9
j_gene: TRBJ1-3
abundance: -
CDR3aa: CASTGRTAGNTIYF
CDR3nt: TGTGCCAGCACCGGAAGGACAGCTGGAAACACCATATATTTT

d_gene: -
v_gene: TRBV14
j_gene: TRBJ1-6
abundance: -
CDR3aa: CASSQDQGWNSPLHF
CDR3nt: TGTGCCAGCAGCCAAGATCAGGGGTGGAATTCACCCCTCCACTTT

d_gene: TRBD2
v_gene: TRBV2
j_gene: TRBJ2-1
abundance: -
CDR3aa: CASSEARGSYNEQFF
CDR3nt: TGTGCCAGCAGTGAAGCGCGGGGGTCCTACAATGAGCAGTTCTTC

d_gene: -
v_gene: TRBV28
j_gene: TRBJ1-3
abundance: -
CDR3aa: CASSRAQLGNTIYF
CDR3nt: TGTGCCAGCAGTCGAGCACAGCTGGGAAACACCATATATTTT

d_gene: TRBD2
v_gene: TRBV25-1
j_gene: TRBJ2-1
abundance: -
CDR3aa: CASSGRLADTSYNEQFF
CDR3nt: TGTGCCAGCAGTGGCAGACTAGCGGACACGTCGTACAATGAGCAGTTCTTC

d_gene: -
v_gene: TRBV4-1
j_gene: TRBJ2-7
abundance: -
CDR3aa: CASSQGTTVASYEQYF
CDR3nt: TGCGCCAGCAGCCAAGGTACGACAGTCGCTTCCTACGAGCAGTACTTC

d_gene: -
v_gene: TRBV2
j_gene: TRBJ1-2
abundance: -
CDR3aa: CASSVWTGGNYGYTF
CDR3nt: TGTGCCAGCAGTGTTTGGACGGGAGGTAACTATGGCTACACCTTC

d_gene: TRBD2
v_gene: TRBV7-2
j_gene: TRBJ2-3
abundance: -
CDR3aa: CASSLGLRGGRDTQYF
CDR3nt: TGTGCCAGCAGCTTAGGTTTGCGGGGGGGGAGGGATACGCAGTATTTT

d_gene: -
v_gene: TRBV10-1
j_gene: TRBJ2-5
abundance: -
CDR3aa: CASSDRAGYETQYF
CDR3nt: TGCGCCAGCAGTGACCGGGCGGGGTACGAGACCCAGTACTTC

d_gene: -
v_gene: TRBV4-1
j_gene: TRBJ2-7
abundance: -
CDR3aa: CASSQAAQNYEQYF
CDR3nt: TGCGCCAGCAGCCAAGCCGCCCAGAACTACGAGCAGTACTTC

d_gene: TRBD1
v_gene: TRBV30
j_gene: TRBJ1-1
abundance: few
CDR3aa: CAWSPQGRLDTEAFF
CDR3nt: TGTGCCTGGAGTCCACAGGGGCGGTTGGACACTGAAGCTTTCTTT

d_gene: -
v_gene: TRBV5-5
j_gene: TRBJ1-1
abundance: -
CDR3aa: CASSLGGHTEAFF
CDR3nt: TGTGCCAGCAGCTTGGGGGGGCACACTGAAGCTTTCTTT

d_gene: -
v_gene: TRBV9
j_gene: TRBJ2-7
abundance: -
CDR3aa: CASSLTGDNYYEQYF
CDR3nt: TGTGCCAGCAGCCTAACAGGAGACAACTACTACGAGCAGTACTTC

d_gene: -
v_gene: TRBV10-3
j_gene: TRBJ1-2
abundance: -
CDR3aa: CAISESYGAGYTF
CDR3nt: TGTGCCATCAGTGAGTCCTATGGGGCGGGCTACACCTTC

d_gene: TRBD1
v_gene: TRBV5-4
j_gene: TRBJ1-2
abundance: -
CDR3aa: CASREGAVGNYGYTF
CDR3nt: TGTGCCAGCAGGGAGGGGGCCGTCGGAAACTATGGCTACACCTTC

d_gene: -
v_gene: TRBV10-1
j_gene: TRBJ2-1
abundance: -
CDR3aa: CASSESSQGQDLVSYNEQFF
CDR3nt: TGCGCCAGCAGTGAGTCCTCACAGGGTCAAGACCTAGTCTCCTACAATGAGCAGTTCTTC

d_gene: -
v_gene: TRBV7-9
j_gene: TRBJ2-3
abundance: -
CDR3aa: CASSIGEHHTDTQYF
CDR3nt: TGTGCCAGCAGCATCGGGGAACACCACACAGATACGCAGTATTTT

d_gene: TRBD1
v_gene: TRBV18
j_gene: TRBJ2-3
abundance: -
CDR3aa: CASSPRTRQGRYTDTQYF
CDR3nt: TGTGCCAGCTCACCTAGAACGCGACAGGGGCGCTACACAGATACGCAGTATTTT

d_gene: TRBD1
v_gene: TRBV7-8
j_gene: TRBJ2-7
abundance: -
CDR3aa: CASSLEDRGTGPYEQYF
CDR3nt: TGTGCCAGCAGCTTAGAGGACAGGGGGACAGGGCCCTACGAGCAGTACTTC

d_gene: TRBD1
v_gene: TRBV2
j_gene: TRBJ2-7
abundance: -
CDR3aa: CASSATLKGQDEQYF
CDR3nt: TGTGCCAGCAGTGCAACACTTAAAGGACAGGACGAGCAGTACTTC

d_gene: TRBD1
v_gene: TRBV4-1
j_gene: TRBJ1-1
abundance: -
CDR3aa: CASSQVGRQGFVEAFF
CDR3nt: TGCGCCAGCAGCCAAGTGGGGAGACAGGGTTTTGTTGAAGCTTTCTTT

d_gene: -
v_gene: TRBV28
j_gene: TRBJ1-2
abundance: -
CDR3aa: CASSETPRDYGYTF
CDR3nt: TGTGCCAGCAGTGAGACCCCCAGGGACTATGGCTACACCTTC